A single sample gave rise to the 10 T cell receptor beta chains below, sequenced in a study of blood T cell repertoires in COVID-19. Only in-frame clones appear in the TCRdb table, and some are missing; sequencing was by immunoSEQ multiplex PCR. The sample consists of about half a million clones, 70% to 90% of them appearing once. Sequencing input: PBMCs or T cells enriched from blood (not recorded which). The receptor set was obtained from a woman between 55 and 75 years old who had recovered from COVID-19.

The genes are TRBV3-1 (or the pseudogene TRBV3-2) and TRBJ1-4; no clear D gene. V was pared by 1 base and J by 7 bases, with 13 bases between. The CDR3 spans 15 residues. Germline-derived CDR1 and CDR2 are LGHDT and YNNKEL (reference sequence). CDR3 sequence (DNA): TGTGCCAGCAGCCAAGTCCTGACAATCGGTGAAAAACTGTTTTTT. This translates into CASSQVLTIGEKLFF.

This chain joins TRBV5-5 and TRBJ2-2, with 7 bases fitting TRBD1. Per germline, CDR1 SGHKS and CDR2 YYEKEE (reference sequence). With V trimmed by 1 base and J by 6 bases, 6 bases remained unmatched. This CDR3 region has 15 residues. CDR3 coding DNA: TGTGCCAGCAGCTTGACAGGGGAAGAAGCCGGGGAGCTGTTTTTT. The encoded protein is CASSLTGEEAGELFF.

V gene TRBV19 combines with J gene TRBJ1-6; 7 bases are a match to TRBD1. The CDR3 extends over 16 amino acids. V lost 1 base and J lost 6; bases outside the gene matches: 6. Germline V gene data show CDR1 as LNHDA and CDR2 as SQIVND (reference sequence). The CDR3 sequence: CASSIGQGRTNSPLHF. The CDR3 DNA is TGTGCCAGTAGTATAGGACAGGGCCGGACTAATTCACCCCTCCACTTT.

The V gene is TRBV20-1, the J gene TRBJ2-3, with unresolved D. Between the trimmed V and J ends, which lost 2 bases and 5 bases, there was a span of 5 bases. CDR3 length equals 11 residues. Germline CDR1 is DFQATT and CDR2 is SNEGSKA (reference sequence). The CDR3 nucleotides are TGCAGTGCTAGAAGAGAAGATACGCAGTATTTT. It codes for CSARREDTQYF.

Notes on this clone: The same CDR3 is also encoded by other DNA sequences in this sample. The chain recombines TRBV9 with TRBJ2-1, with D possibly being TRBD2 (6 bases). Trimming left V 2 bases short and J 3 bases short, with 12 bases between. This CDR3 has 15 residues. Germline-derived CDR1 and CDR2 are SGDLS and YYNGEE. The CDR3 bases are TGTGCCAGCAGCGTGGGCGGGGCAAGCTACAATGAGCAGTTCTTC. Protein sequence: CASSVGGASYNEQFF. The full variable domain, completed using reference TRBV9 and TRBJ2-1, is DSGVTQTPKHLITATGQRVTLRCSPRSGDLSVYWYQQSLDQGLQFLIQYYNGEERAKGNILERFSAQQFPDLHSELNLSSLELGDSALYFCASSVGGASYNEQFFGPGTRLTVL.

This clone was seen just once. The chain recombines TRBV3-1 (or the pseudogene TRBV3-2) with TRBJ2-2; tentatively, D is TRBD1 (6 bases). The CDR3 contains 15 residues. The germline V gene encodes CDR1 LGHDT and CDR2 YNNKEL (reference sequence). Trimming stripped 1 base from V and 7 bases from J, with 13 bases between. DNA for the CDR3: TGTGCCAGCAGCCAAGTAACAGGGATCGGCGGGGAGCTGTTTTTT. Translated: CASSQVTGIGGELFF.

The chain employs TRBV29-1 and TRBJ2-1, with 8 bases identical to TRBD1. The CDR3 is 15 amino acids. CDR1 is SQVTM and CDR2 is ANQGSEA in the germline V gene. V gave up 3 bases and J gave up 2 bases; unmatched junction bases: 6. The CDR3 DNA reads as TGCAGCGTTGATGGAAAGACAGGGGCCTACAATGAGCAGTTCTTC. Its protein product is CSVDGKTGAYNEQFF.

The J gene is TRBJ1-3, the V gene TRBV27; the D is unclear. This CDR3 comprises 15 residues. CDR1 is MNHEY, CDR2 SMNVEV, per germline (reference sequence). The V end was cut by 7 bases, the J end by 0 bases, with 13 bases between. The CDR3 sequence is CASKEAFLSGNTIYF. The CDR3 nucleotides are TGTGCCAGCAAGGAGGCGTTCCTCTCTGGAAACACCATATATTTT.

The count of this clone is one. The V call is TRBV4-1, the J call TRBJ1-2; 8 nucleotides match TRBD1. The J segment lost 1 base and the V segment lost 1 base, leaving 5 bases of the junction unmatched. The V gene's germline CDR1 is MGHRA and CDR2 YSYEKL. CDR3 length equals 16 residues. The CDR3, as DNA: TGCGCCAGCAGCCAAGCCGGGACAGGTGTTAACTATGGCTACACCTTC. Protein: CASSQAGTGVNYGYTF.

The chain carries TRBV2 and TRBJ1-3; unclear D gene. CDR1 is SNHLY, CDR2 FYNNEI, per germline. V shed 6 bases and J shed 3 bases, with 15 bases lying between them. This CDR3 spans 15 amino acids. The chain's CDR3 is CASRTGSTFGNTIYF. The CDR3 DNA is TGTGCCAGCAGGACGGGATCTACTTTTGGAAACACCATATATTTT. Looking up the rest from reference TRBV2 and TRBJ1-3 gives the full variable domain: EPEVTQTPSHQVTQMGQEVILRCVPISNHLYFYWYRQILGQKVEFLVSFYNNEISEKSEIFDDQFSVERPDGSNFTLKIRSTKLEDSAMYFCASRTGSTFGNTIYFGEGSWLTVV.